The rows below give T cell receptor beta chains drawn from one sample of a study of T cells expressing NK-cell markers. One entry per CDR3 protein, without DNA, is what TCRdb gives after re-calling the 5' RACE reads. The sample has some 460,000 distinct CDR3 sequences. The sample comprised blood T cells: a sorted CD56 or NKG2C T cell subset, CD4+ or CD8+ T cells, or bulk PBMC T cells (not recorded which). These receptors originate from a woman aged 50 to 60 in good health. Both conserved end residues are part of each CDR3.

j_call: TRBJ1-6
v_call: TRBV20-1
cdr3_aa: CSARDSGQPHSPLHF

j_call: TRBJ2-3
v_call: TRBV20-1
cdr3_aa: CSARVFGSGNTDTQYF

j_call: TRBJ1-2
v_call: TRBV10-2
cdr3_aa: CASSQRNYGYTF

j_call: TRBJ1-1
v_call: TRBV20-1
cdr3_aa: CSARTGRLNTEAFF

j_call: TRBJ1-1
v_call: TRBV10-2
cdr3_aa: CASSPGQFRMNTEAFF

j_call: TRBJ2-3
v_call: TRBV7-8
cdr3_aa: CASSGAGQWRTTDTQYF

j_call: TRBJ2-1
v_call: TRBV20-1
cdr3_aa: CSARDRGYGSYNEQFF

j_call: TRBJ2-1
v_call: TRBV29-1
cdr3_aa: CSVGAAGRNEQFF

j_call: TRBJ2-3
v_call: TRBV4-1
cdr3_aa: CASSLRSPSGSYSSTDTQYF

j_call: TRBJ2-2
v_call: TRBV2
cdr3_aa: CASSLMTGGNGELFF

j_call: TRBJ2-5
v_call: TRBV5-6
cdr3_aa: CASSFYGRNQETQYF

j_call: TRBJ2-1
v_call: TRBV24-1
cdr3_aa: CATSDSIQRENSYNEQFF

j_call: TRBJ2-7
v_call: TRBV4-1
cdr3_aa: CASSQSTLTGSIYEQYF

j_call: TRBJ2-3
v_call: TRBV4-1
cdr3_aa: CASSQVGLQITDTQYF

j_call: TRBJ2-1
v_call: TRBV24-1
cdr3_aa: CAAEGQGIREQFF

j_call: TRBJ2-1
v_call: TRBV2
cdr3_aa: CASSEGRLAGIYNEQFF

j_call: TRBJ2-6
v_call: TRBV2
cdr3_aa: CASAGDSSGANVLTF

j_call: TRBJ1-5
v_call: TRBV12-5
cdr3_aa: CASGLIQRSNQPQHF

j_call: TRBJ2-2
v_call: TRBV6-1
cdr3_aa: CASKGTEQNTGELFF

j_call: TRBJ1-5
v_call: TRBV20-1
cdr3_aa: CSARGGLRGSNQPQHF

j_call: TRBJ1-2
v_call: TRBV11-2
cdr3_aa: CASSAGTAFSYGYTF

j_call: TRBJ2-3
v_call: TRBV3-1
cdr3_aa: CASSQANQRIDTQYF

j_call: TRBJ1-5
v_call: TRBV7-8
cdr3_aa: CASSLNWGRDRGNQPQHF

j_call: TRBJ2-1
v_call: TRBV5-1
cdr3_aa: CASSPKGGGAGTSTLGVF

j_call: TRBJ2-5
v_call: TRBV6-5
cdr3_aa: CASSYSIWGTRVETQYF

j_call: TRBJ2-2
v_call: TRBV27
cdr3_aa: CASSSTTGFGELFF

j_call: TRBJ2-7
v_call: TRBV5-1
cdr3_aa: CASSETVLYEQYF

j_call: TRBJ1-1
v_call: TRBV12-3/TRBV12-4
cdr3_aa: CASTSRTRVVAFF

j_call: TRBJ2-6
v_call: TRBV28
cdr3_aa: CASKGGRFSGANVLTF

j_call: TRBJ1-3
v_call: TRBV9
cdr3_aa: CASRRREAGNTIYF

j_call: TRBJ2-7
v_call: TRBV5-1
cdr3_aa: CASSLNRHYEQYF

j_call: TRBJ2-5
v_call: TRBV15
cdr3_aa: CATSTGLAAQETQYF

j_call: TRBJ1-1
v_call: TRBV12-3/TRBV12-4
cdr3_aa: CASSFRLGLTEAFF

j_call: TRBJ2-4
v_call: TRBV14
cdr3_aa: CASSRDGRNIQYF

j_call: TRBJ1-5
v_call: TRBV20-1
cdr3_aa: CSATEQGSNQPQHF

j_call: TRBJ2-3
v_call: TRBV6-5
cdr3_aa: CASSLRDLYTDTQYF

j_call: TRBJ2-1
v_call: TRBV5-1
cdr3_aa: CASSWTGMHEQFF

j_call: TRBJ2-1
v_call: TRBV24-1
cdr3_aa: CATSDWRGQDSYNEQFF

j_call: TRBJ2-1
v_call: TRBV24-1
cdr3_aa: CATMTSGRALGDEQFF

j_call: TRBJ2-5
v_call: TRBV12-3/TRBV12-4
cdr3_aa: CATGTAPKETQYF

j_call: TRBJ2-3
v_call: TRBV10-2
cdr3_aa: CAGGGTRGDTQYF

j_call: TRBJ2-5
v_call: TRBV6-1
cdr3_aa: CASPQRASGREGETQYF

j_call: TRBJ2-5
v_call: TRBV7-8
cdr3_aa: CASSARVTETQYF

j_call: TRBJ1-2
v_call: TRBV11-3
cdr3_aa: CASSVQSQNGYTF